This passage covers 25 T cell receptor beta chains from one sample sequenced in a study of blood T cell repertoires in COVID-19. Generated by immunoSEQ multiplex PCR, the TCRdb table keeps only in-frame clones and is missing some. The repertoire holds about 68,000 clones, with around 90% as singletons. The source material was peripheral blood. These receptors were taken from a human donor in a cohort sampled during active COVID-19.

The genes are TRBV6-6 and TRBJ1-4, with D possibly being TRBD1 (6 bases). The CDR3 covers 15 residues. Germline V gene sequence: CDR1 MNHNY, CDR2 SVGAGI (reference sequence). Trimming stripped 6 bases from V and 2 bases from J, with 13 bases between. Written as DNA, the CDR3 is TGTGCCAGCAGGAAAGGGGGGGGCACTAATGAAAAACTGTTTTTT. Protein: CASRKGGGTNEKLFF.

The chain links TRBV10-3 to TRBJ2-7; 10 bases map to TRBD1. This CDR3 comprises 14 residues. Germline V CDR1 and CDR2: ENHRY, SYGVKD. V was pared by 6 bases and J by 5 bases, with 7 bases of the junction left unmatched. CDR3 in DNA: TGTGCCATCAGACCGGGACAGGGGCTTCACGAGCAGTACTTC. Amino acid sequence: CAIRPGQGLHEQYF.

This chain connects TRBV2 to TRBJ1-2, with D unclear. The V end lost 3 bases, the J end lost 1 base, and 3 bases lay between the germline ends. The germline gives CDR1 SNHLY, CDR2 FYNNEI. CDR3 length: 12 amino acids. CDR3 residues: CASSDINYGYTF. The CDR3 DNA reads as TGTGCCAGCAGTGATATTAACTATGGCTACACCTTC.

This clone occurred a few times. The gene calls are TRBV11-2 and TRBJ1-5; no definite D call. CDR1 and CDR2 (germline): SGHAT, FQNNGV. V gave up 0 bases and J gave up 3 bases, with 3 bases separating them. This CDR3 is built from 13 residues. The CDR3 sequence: CASSLDNNQPQHF. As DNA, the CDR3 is TGTGCCAGCAGCTTAGATAACAATCAGCCCCAGCATTTT.

CDR3 nucleotide sequence: TGTGCCAGCAGCCGAATCCATCTAGCGGGGGGAACCCACAATGAGCAGTTCTTC. Its translation: CASSRIHLAGGTHNEQFF. The rearrangement joins TRBV7-8 to TRBJ2-1; the match to TRBD2 covers 11 bases. Looked up from germline, CDR1 is SGHVS and CDR2 is FQNEAQ. The CDR3 length is 18 residues. V lost 5 bases and J lost 5; bases outside the gene matches: 14.

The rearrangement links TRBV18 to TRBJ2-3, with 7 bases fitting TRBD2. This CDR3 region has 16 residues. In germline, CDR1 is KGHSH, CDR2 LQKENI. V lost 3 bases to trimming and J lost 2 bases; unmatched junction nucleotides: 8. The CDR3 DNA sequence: TGTGCCAGCTCACCGGTTGGCGGGAGCGTCACAGATACGCAGTATTTT. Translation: CASSPVGGSVTDTQYF. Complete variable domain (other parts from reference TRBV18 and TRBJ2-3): NAGVMQNPRHLVRRRGQEARLRCSPMKGHSHVYWYRQLPEEGLKFMVYLQKENIIDESGMPKERFSAEFPKEGPSILRIQQVVRGDSAAYFCASSPVGGSVTDTQYFGPGTRLTVL.

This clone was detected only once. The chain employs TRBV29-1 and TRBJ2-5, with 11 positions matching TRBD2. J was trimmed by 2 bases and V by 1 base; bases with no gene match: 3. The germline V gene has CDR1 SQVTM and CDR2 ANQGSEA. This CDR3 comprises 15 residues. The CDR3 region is CSVEGASGGQETQYF. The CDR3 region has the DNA TGCAGCGTTGAAGGGGCTAGCGGGGGGCAAGAGACCCAGTACTTC.

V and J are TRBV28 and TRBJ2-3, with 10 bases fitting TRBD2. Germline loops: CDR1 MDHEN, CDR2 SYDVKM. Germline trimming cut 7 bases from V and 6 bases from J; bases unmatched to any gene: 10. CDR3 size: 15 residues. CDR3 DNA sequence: TGTGCCAGCAAACCCGGCAGCGGGGGGGCGGATACGCAGTATTTT. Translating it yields CASKPGSGGADTQYF.

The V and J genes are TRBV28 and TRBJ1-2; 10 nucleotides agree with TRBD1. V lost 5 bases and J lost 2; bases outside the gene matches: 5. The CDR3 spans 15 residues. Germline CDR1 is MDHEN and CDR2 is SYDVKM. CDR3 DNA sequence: TGTGCCAGCAGTCCGGGACAGGGGAAGAACTATGGCTACACCTTC. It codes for CASSPGQGKNYGYTF.

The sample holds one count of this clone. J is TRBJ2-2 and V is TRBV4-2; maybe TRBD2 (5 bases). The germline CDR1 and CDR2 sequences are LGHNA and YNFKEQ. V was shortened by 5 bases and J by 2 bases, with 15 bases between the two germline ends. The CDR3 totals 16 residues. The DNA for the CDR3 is TGTGCCAGCAGCTACTCTCGGGAAACTAACACCGGGGAGCTGTTTTTT. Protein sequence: CASSYSRETNTGELFF.

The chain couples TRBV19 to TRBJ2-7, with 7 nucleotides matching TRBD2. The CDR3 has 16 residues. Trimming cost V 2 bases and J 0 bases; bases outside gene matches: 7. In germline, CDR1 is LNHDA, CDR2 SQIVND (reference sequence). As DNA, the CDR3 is TGTGCCAGTAGTATATCCCATAGCGGGTCCTCCTACGAGCAGTACTTC. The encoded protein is CASSISHSGSSYEQYF.

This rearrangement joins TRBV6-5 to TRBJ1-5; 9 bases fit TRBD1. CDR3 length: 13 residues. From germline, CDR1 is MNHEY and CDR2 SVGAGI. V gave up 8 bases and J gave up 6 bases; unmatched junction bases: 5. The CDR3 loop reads CASSGQGGQPQHF. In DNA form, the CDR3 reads TGTGCCAGCTCGGGACAGGGCGGTCAGCCCCAGCATTTT.

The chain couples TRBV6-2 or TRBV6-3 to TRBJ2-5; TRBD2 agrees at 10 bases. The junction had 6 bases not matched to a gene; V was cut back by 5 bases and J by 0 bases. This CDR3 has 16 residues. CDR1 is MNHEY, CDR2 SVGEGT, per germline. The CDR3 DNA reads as TGTGCCAGCAGTCTACTAGCGGGGTGGTACCAAGAGACCCAGTACTTC. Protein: CASSLLAGWYQETQYF.

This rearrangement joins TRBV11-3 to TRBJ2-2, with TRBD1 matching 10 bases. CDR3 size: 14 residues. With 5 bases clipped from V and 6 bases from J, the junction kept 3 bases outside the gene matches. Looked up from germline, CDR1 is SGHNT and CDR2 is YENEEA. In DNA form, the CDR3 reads TGTGCCAGCAGCCCGACAGGGGGCGCCGGGGAGCTGTTTTTT. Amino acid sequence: CASSPTGGAGELFF.

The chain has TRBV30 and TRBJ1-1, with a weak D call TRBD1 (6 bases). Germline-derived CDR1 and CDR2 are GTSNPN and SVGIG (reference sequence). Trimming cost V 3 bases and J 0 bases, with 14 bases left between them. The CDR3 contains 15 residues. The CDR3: CAWRADRNMNTEAFF. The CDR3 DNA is TGTGCCTGGAGGGCCGACAGGAACATGAACACTGAAGCTTTCTTT.

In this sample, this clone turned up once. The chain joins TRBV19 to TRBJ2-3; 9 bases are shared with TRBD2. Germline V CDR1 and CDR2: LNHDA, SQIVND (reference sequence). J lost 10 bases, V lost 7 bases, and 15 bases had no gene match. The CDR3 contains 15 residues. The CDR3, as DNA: TGTGCCAGTAAGGGGCGACTAGCGGCCCTGGGGGCGCAGTATTTT. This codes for CASKGRLAALGAQYF. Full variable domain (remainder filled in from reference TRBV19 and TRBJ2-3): DGGITQSPKYLFRKEGQNVTLSCEQNLNHDAMYWYRQDPGQGLRLIYYSQIVNDFQKGDIAEGYSVSREKKESFPLTVTSAQKNPTAFYLCASKGRLAALGAQYFGPGTRLTVL.

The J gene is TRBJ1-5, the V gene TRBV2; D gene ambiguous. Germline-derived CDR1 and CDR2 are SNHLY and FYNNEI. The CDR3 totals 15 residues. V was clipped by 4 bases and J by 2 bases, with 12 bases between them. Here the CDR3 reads CASSVSGSGNQPQHF. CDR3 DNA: TGTGCCAGCAGTGTATCGGGGAGTGGCAATCAGCCCCAGCATTTT.

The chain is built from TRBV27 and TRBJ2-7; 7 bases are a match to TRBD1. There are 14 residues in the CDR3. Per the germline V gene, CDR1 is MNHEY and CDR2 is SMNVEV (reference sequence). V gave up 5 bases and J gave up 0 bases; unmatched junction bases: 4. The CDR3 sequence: CASSPRDSSYEQYF. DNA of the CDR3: TGTGCCAGCAGTCCACGGGACAGCTCCTACGAGCAGTACTTC.

CDR3 region: CASSTTGQGGEAFF. The CDR3 DNA follows: TGTGCCAGTAGTACGACGGGACAGGGAGGTGAAGCTTTCTTT. The chain carries TRBV19 and TRBJ1-1, with 9 nucleotides matching TRBD1. From germline, CDR1 is LNHDA and CDR2 SQIVND (reference sequence). The CDR3 runs 14 residues. The V gene end was trimmed by 4 bases and the J gene end by 7 bases; junction bases not matched to a gene: 7.

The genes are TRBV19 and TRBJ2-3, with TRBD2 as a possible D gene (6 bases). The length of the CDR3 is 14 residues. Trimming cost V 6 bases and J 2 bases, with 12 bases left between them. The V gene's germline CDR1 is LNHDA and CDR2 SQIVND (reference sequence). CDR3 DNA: TGTGCCAGTAGCGAGGGACTTCCCACAGATACGCAGTATTTT. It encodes CASSEGLPTDTQYF.

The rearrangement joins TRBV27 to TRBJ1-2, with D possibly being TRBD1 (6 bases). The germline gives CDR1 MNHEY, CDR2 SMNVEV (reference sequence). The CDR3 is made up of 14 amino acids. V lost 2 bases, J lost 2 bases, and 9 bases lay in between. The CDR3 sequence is CASSLAGANYGYTF. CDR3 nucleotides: TGTGCCAGCAGTTTAGCAGGGGCGAACTATGGCTACACCTTC.

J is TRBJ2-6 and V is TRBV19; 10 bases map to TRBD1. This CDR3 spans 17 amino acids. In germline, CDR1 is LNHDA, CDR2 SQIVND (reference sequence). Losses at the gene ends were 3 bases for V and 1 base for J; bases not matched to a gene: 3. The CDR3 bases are TGTGCCAGTAGTATCTGGGACAGGGGTTCTGGGGCCAACGTCCTGACTTTC. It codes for CASSIWDRGSGANVLTF.

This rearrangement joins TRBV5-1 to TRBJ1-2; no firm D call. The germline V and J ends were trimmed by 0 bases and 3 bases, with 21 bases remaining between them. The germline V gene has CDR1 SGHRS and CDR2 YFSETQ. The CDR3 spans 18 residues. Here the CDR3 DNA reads TGCGCCAGCAGCTTGGAGGCTCCCTTTGGCGGTAGTGACTATGGCTACACCTTC. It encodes CASSLEAPFGGSDYGYTF. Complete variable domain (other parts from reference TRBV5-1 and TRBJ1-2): KAGVTQTPRYLIKTRGQQVTLSCSPISGHRSVSWYQQTPGQGLQFLFEYFSETQRNKGNFPGRFSGRQFSNSRSEMNVSTLELGDSALYLCASSLEAPFGGSDYGYTFGSGTRLTVV.

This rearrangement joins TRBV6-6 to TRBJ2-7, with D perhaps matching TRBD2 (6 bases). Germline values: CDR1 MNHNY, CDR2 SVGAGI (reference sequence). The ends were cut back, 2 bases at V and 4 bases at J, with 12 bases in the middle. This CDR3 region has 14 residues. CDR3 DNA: TGTGCCAGCAGTTACCCTGGGGGGAAATACGAGCAGTACTTC. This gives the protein CASSYPGGKYEQYF.

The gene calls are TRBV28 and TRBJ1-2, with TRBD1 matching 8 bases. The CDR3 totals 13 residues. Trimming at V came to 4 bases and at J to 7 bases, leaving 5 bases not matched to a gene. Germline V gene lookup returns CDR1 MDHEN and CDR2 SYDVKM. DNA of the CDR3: TGTGCCAGCAGTTACGCAGGGGGCTTTGGCTACACCTTC. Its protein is CASSYAGGFGYTF.